Below are 26 T cell receptor beta chains sequenced from a single sample in a study of identical twins. TCRdb re-called the 5' RACE reads with MiXCR, one entry per CDR3 protein. The sample has around 530,000 distinct CDR3 sequences; roughly 15% are singletons. These data also featured in a second study, about yellow fever vaccine responses in identical twins.

Sample: CD4+ T cells sorted from blood. The source is a woman aged 18-29 years in good health.

The chain employs TRBV28 and TRBJ2-7; no reliable D call. The V and J ends lost 10 bases and 3 bases respectively, with 7 bases between them. The CDR3 has 10 amino acids. The germline V gene encodes CDR1 MDHEN and CDR2 SYDVKM. In DNA, the CDR3 is TGTGCCACAGGAGACTACGAGCAGTACGTC. It is translated as CATGDYEQYV.

This clonotype has a count of ten or more. V gene TRBV20-1 combines with J gene TRBJ2-1, with 11 bases fitting TRBD2. V lost 5 bases, J lost 4 bases, and 4 bases stayed unmatched. The germline V gene has CDR1 DFQATT and CDR2 SNEGSKA (reference sequence). The CDR3 runs 14 residues. CDR3: CSAPIAGGYNEQFF. The DNA for the CDR3 is TGCAGTGCTCCCATAGCGGGAGGGTACAATGAGCAGTTCTTC.

The gene calls are TRBV10-3 and TRBJ2-5, with TRBD2 as a possible D gene (5 bases). V lost 5 bases to trimming and J lost 1 base, with 8 bases between them. CDR1 and CDR2 (germline): ENHRY, SYGVKD. This CDR3 comprises 13 residues. The CDR3 DNA follows: TGTGCCATCAGTCGGGATTCCCAAGAGACCCAGTACTTC. Amino acids: CAISRDSQETQYF.

The sample holds many counts of this clonotype. The rearrangement links TRBV12-3 or TRBV12-4 to TRBJ1-5; D unclear. The V end lost 5 bases, the J end lost 1 base, and 6 bases lay between the germline ends. The CDR3 sequence is 13 residues long. The CDR3 nucleotides read TGTGCCAGCAGTAAGATGAGCAATCAGCCCCAGCATTTT. Amino acids: CASSKMSNQPQHF.

This chain uses TRBV12-3 or TRBV12-4 with TRBJ2-3; no clear D gene. This CDR3 region has 12 residues. V was clipped by 2 bases and J by 7 bases, with 7 bases between them. For the CDR3, the DNA is TGTGCCAGCAGTTTATTGGGTTATACGCAGTATTTT. Amino acid sequence: CASSLLGYTQYF.

This chain links TRBV2 with TRBJ1-5; D is undetermined. Germline V CDR1 and CDR2: SNHLY, FYNNEI. Trimming shortened V by 0 bases and J by 3 bases, and 15 bases separated the two germline ends. This CDR3 is built from 17 residues. Here the CDR3 reads CASSEALSARPNQPQHF. In DNA form, the CDR3 reads TGTGCCAGCAGTGAAGCGCTTTCTGCCAGGCCCAATCAGCCCCAGCATTTT.

This clonotype occurred a few times. V is TRBV14 and J is TRBJ2-7, with TRBD1 as a possible D gene (6 bases). CDR1 SGHDN and CDR2 FVKESK come from the germline V gene. This CDR3 comprises 15 residues. Between the trimmed V and J ends, which lost 0 bases and 3 bases, there was a span of 12 bases. The CDR3 is CASSQELGHHYEQYV. CDR3 nucleotide sequence: TGTGCCAGCAGCCAAGAACTGGGACATCACTACGAGCAGTACGTC.

This chain joins TRBV5-6 and TRBJ2-7; TRBD2 agrees at 8 bases. This CDR3 region has 15 residues. Losses at the gene ends were 4 bases for V and 0 bases for J; bases not matched to a gene: 6. Germline V gene sequence: CDR1 SGHDT, CDR2 YYEEEE. The CDR3 DNA reads as TGTGCCAGCAGCCCAGCGGGAGCCACCTCCTACGAGCAGTACTTC. This translates into CASSPAGATSYEQYF.

There are a few counts of this clonotype. DNA for the CDR3: TGCAGTGCTAGAGATAGAGGGGGCGCGGGCACCGGGGAGCTGTTTTTT. Protein: CSARDRGGAGTGELFF. The chain has TRBV20-1 and TRBJ2-2; 7 nucleotides align to TRBD1. CDR3 length equals 16 residues. Germline V lookup: CDR1 DFQATT, CDR2 SNEGSKA (reference sequence). Unmatched junction bases numbered 8, after V lost 0 bases and J lost 4 bases.

This clonotype has a handful of counts. The chain couples TRBV4-1 to TRBJ2-3, with TRBD1 matching over 9 bases. The V gene end was trimmed by 0 bases and the J gene end by 0 bases; junction bases not matched to a gene: 7. The CDR3 extends over 18 amino acids. Germline V gives CDR1 MGHRA, CDR2 YSYEKL. This CDR3 is CASSQDAGQGTSTDTQYF. The CDR3 bases are TGCGCCAGCAGCCAAGATGCGGGACAGGGCACTAGCACAGATACGCAGTATTTT.

This chain links TRBV20-1 with TRBJ2-5, with 9 bases aligning to TRBD1. Unmatched junction bases numbered 3, after V lost 6 bases and J lost 4 bases. CDR3 size: 12 residues. CDR1 and CDR2 from the germline V gene are DFQATT and SNEGSKA (reference sequence). DNA of the CDR3: TGCAGTGCCTTGACAGGGGGAGAGACCCAGTACTTC. This gives the protein CSALTGGETQYF.

The V gene is TRBV4-1, the J gene TRBJ2-3; D remains ambiguous. From germline, CDR1 is MGHRA and CDR2 YSYEKL. The CDR3 is 13 amino acids. Trimming took 5 bases from V and 2 from J, leaving 8 bases between them. In DNA, the CDR3 is TGCGCCAGCAGCACTGGGGACACAGATACGCAGTATTTT. Translation: CASSTGDTDTQYF.

The chain carries TRBV10-3 and TRBJ2-7, with D uncertain. With 0 bases removed from V and 6 bases from J, the gap between germline ends came to 12 bases. The germline V gene encodes CDR1 ENHRY and CDR2 SYGVKD. This CDR3 has 14 residues. This CDR3 reads CAISESGNPGEQYF. The CDR3 DNA sequence: TGTGCCATCAGTGAGTCGGGCAACCCGGGCGAGCAGTACTTC.

This clonotype was counted a few times. The V and J genes are TRBV29-1 and TRBJ2-7, with D tentatively TRBD1 (5 bases). Trimming removed 3 bases from V and 9 bases from J, with 12 bases in between. The CDR3 loop spans 11 amino acids. Germline V gives CDR1 SQVTM, CDR2 ANQGSEA. CDR3 sequence: CSVDQGRVQYF. CDR3 sequence (DNA): TGCAGCGTTGATCAGGGTCGGGTGCAGTACTTC.

This clonotype occurred a few times. The V gene is TRBV20-1, the J gene TRBJ2-7, with a possible D match to TRBD1 (6 bases). There are 16 residues in the CDR3. The V gene lost 2 bases and the J gene lost 0 bases, with 17 bases spanning the gap. The germline CDR1 and CDR2 sequences are DFQATT and SNEGSKA (reference sequence). The CDR3 protein is CSARHPSTGGSYEQYF. Written as DNA, the CDR3 is TGCAGTGCTAGACACCCTTCGACAGGTGGCTCCTACGAGCAGTACTTC.

There are a few counts of this clonotype. The rearrangement links TRBV24-1 to TRBJ2-1, with 13 nucleotides matching TRBD2. V lost 7 bases, J lost 5 bases, and 7 bases stayed unmatched. CDR3 length equals 16 residues. The germline V gene has CDR1 KGHDR and CDR2 SFDVKD. The CDR3 sequence is CATSPRTSGRHNEQFF. The CDR3, as DNA: TGTGCCACCAGCCCCAGGACTAGCGGGAGACACAATGAGCAGTTCTTC.

This clonotype was observed a few times. V gene TRBV7-8 combines with J gene TRBJ2-1, with 12 bases lining up with TRBD2. Germline V gene sequence: CDR1 SGHVS, CDR2 FQNEAQ. This CDR3 has 17 residues. V dropped 3 bases and J dropped 9; count of bases not matched to a gene: 12. CDR3: CASSLWTSGTVASEQFF. The CDR3 DNA reads as TGTGCCAGCAGCTTGTGGACTAGCGGGACTGTGGCCAGTGAGCAGTTCTTC. Looking up the rest from reference TRBV7-8 and TRBJ2-1 gives the full variable domain: GAGVSQSPRYKVAKRGQDVALRCDPISGHVSLFWYQQALGQGPEFLTYFQNEAQLDKSGLPSDRFFAERPEGSVSTLKIQRTQQEDSAVYLCASSLWTSGTVASEQFFGPGTRLTVL.

This clonotype turned up a few times. This chain joins TRBV20-1 and TRBJ2-7; either TRBD1 or TRBD2 may fit D (6 bases each). The V gene's germline CDR1 is DFQATT and CDR2 SNEGSKA (reference sequence). Trimming pared 3 bases from V and 7 bases from J, leaving 16 bases between. The CDR3 is 13 residues long. The CDR3 DNA sequence: TGCAGTGCTAGTTGGGGGGCTGTAGGAGAGCAGTACGTC. This translates into CSASWGAVGEQYV.

This clonotype has more than one count but fewer than ten. The chain couples TRBV7-9 to TRBJ2-3; D perhaps matches TRBD2 (5 bases). The germline CDR1 and CDR2 sequences are SEHNR and FQNEAQ (reference sequence). The germline V and J ends were trimmed by 5 bases and 3 bases, with 15 bases remaining between them. The CDR3 totals 15 residues. CDR3 sequence: CASSHLRRETDTQYF. The CDR3 DNA sequence: TGTGCCAGCAGCCATCTACGTAGGGAGACAGATACGCAGTATTTT.

The rearrangement links TRBV6-1 to TRBJ2-7, with 14 bases identical to TRBD2. The CDR3 loop spans 15 amino acids. Losses at the gene ends were 6 bases for V and 3 bases for J; bases not matched to a gene: 4. Germline V gives CDR1 MNHNS, CDR2 SASEGT. The CDR3 nucleotides read TGTGCCAGCAGAACGGGACTAGCGGGAGTCTACGAGCAGTACTTC. Translating it yields CASRTGLAGVYEQYF.

This clonotype turned up a few times. V gene TRBV24-1 combines with J gene TRBJ1-1; possible D gene TRBD1, 5 bases. In germline, CDR1 is KGHDR, CDR2 SFDVKD. Trimming cost V 4 bases and J 1 base, with 12 bases left between them. This CDR3 has 15 residues. The CDR3 DNA sequence: TGTGCCACCAGTGACTCCGGGACGGCGAACACTGAAGCTTTCTTT. It specifies CATSDSGTANTEAFF.

J is TRBJ2-3 and V is TRBV18; tentatively, D is TRBD2 (6 bases). This CDR3 has 17 amino acids. V lost 3 bases and J 6 bases, leaving 22 bases between the germline ends. CDR1 and CDR2 (germline): KGHSH, LQKENI. DNA for the CDR3: TGTGCCAGCTCACCCCCCCCCAATGAGGAGGGGAAGGATACGCAGTATTTT. Its translation: CASSPPPNEEGKDTQYF.

The sample holds many counts of this clonotype. The CDR3 sequence: CASSLGAGPYNEQFF. CDR3 DNA sequence: TGTGCCAGCAGCTTGGGCGCGGGGCCCTACAATGAGCAGTTCTTC. The J gene is TRBJ2-1, the V gene TRBV5-5; D possibly corresponds to TRBD2 (6 bases). Trimming pared 0 bases from V and 2 bases from J, leaving 9 bases between. Germline V gene sequence: CDR1 SGHKS, CDR2 YYEKEE (reference sequence). The CDR3 has 15 amino acids.

This clonotype was observed a few times. V usage is TRBV7-9 and J usage is TRBJ2-1, with 10 bases lining up with TRBD1. Looked up from germline, CDR1 is SEHNR and CDR2 is FQNEAQ (reference sequence). The CDR3 runs 17 residues. J was trimmed by 6 bases and V by 4 bases; bases with no gene match: 12. In nucleotides, the CDR3 is TGTGCCAGCAGCTCCCCCCGGGACAGGGGTCTACGCAATGAGCAGTTCTTC. It is translated as CASSSPRDRGLRNEQFF.

This clonotype appeared a few times. This chain connects TRBV20-1 to TRBJ2-1; no definite D call. CDR3 size: 11 residues. V gave up 6 bases and J gave up 6 bases, with 9 bases separating them. CDR1 DFQATT and CDR2 SNEGSKA come from the germline V gene (reference sequence). The CDR3 protein is CSAPERNEQFF. For the CDR3, the DNA is TGCAGTGCCCCTGAGCGCAATGAGCAGTTCTTC.

This clonotype has more than one count but fewer than ten. This chain connects TRBV20-1 to TRBJ2-7; either TRBD1 or TRBD2 may fit D (6 bases each). Trimming stripped 4 bases from V and 2 bases from J, with 9 bases between. The CDR3 consists of 12 residues. Germline CDR1 DFQATT, CDR2 SNEGSKA (reference sequence). The CDR3 spells CSATGGTYEQYF. DNA of the CDR3: TGCAGTGCTACCGGGGGCACCTACGAGCAGTACTTC.